This T cell receptor (beta chain) emerged from a study of blood T cell repertoires in COVID-19. In the study overall: Samples taken during acute and convalescent COVID-19 were collected in the United States, Italy and Spain. Sample material is recorded as cDNA or gDNA derived from T cells, B-cell-depleted T cells, or PBMCs.

In the authors' methods: The authors estimated nucleated cell counts from reference gene primer amplification. Assay: immunoSEQ multiplex PCR; the TCRdb copy retains only in-frame clones and omits some. V, J and clone size reflect that table, while D and trimming were determined from the DNA. The sample has around 180,000 clones, around 77% seen once. V was clipped by 7 bases and J by 4 bases; unmatched bases: 6. Germline CDR1 is KGHDR and CDR2 is SFDVKD. This CDR3 spans 15 amino acids. Sequenced: peripheral blood. V and J are TRBV24-1 and TRBJ2-5; 12 positions match TRBD2. This TCR derives from a man aged 55 to 69 with active or convalescent COVID-19. The CDR3 loop reads CATSRPGLAGETQYF. Here the CDR3 DNA reads TGTGCCACCAGCAGACCGGGACTAGCGGGAGAGACCCAGTACTTC.